These T cell receptor beta chains were read from a single sample in a study of T cell repertoires in cytomegalovirus infection. These receptors have no identified antigens. TCRdb reprocessed the reads with MiXCR, giving one entry per CDR3 protein. The sample consists of around 300,000 distinct CDR3 sequences, under 25% of them appearing once. The material sequenced was cultured PBMCs, taken from culture after CMV antigen stimulation. The source of these receptors is a human donor in good health (CMV status not recorded). Some clones in this sample may be carry-over from other donors' samples. The CDR3 runs from the conserved cysteine through the conserved F or W. A D gene is named only where the DNA matches it firmly. The size entry is marked missing in some rows and otherwise reads once, few, many or a size class.

j_call d_call clone_size v_call cdr3_aa
TRBJ2-7 . many TRBV7-6 CASSNQGFYEQYF
TRBJ1-2 TRBD1 . TRBV15 CATSRSDRGHGYTF
TRBJ2-7 . . TRBV5-1 CTSSLRESYEQYF
TRBJ2-5 . . TRBV5-1 CASSLGEGVKTQYF
TRBJ2-1 . . TRBV5-6 CASSPNPTASFYNEQFF
TRBJ1-3 . few TRBV19 CASSIHVRSGNTIYF
TRBJ2-1 TRBD1 few TRBV7-8 CASSLVYDRGNEQFF
TRBJ2-7 . . TRBV28 CASRTTGTYEQYF
TRBJ1-1 . . TRBV19 CASSIGARVSTEAFF
TRBJ2-3 . many TRBV12-3/TRBV12-4 CASSRRREGADTQYF
TRBJ2-7 . . TRBV14 CASSQVSIGAPYEQYF
TRBJ1-3 . few TRBV12-3/TRBV12-4 CASSFNGVSSGNTIYF
TRBJ2-5 . . TRBV7-2 CASSLEPETQYF
TRBJ1-2 . few TRBV7-2 CASSLRRGLNYGYTF
TRBJ2-3 . . TRBV14 CASSPSLSLIPQLTSTDTQYF
TRBJ1-2 TRBD1 few TRBV24-1 CATRRTGEENGYTF
TRBJ2-1 . . TRBV12-3/TRBV12-4 CASSLYGGSYNEQFF
TRBJ2-3 . few TRBV19 CASSNLRVGRVDTQYF
TRBJ1-5 TRBD1 . TRBV7-2 CASSLGGTDNQPQHF
TRBJ1-5 . . TRBV6-1 CASREGSYQPQHF
TRBJ1-2 TRBD1 . TRBV18 CASSPLDRGANYGYTF
TRBJ2-5 . . TRBV30 CAWSVPRRGPQETQYF
TRBJ1-5 . . TRBV10-3 CAISPGSPNQPQHF
TRBJ2-1 . few TRBV19 CASSMGGGSYNEQFF
TRBJ1-5 . . TRBV6-6 CASRRKGEGNQPQHF
TRBJ2-3 TRBD1 . TRBV27 CASSFRDRLTDTQYF
TRBJ2-1 TRBD2 few TRBV19 CASSTLLAGVDTYNEQFF
TRBJ2-5 TRBD1 many TRBV7-2 CASNLGQGNQETQYF
TRBJ1-6 . . TRBV5-6 CASSISPNPSLHF
TRBJ1-5 TRBD1 . TRBV27 CASMTGPGQPQHF
TRBJ2-1 . . TRBV6-2/TRBV6-3 CASSYTKHNEQFF
TRBJ1-3 . few TRBV6-5 CASGRVGNTIYF
TRBJ2-4 . many TRBV7-2 CASSLATILAKNIQYF
TRBJ2-7 . few TRBV7-2 CASSSRDGAYEQYF
TRBJ1-1 . few TRBV19 CASSSWGVNTEAFF
TRBJ2-3 TRBD2 . TRBV20-1 CSATTSGRARGTDTQYF